This TCR beta chain was sequenced for a study of T-cell reconstitution after alpha-beta-depleted transplantation in children. The CDR3 length is 15 residues. The ends were cut back, 1 base at V and 4 bases at J, with 13 bases in the middle. Germline V gene sequence: CDR1 SGHTA, CDR2 FQGNSA. This sample's TCRbeta library carried unique molecular identifier barcodes. MiXCR was run by TCRdb on the PCR reads, yielding one entry per CDR3 protein. The sample includes about 400,000 distinct CDR3 sequences, 20% of them seen just once. This chain connects TRBV7-2 to TRBJ1-1; D is possibly TRBD1 (6 bases). The receptor was isolated from a human donor who donated a stem cell graft to a child with acute myeloid leukemia. The source material was PBMCs from the stem cell graft donor, sampled from the stem cell graft. The CDR3 sequence: CASSLEWGPGTEAFF. The CDR3 DNA sequence: TGTGCCAGCAGCTTAGAGTGGGGGCCGGGCACTGAAGCTTTCTTT.